One sample yielded the 4 T cell receptor beta chains listed below, sequenced in a study of CD8 T cells in Susac syndrome (dated by TCRdb to about 2019). The library came from the immunoSEQ multiplex PCR assay. RNA was extracted using the RNeasy kit, and roughly 0.5 to 1 microgram was reverse transcribed with random hexamers. TCRdb reprocessing: public reads trimmed at Q25 with fastp, clones called with MiXCR, in-frame beta chains kept. For every CDR3 protein sequence, its rows merge into one entry that carries the most common genes and DNA. For this sample there are roughly 150,000 distinct CDR3 sequences; just under 95% appear just once. The ten largest clones add up to around 0.2% of the sample. The sample comprised CD8+ T cells from PBMCs. The receptors originated from a human donor with Susac syndrome.

This clonotype showed up just once. The rearrangement links TRBV7-9 to TRBJ1-1; 7 bases agree with TRBD1. The CDR3 loop spans 15 amino acids. The V segment lost 5 bases and the J segment 0 bases; nucleotides outside the gene matches: 6. In germline, CDR1 is SEHNR, CDR2 FQNEAQ (reference sequence). The CDR3 DNA reads as TGTGCCAGCAGCCTAGGGGGACAGCTGAACACTGAAGCTTTCTTT. This gives the protein CASSLGGQLNTEAFF.

This chain links TRBV9 with TRBJ2-1; possibly TRBD2 for D (5 bases). Trimming took 3 bases from V and 2 from J, leaving 15 bases between them. CDR1 and CDR2 (germline): SGDLS, YYNGEE. The CDR3 loop spans 16 amino acids. DNA of the CDR3: TGTGCCAGCAGCGATGGACCGTTGGGAGCCTACAATGAGCAGTTCTTC. Translation: CASSDGPLGAYNEQFF.

This sequence joins TRBV11-2 and TRBJ2-1, with D perhaps TRBD2 (6 bases). CDR1 is SGHAT and CDR2 is FQNNGV in the germline V gene. This CDR3 contains 19 residues. Trimming stripped 5 bases from V and 4 bases from J, with 27 bases between. Here the CDR3 reads CASSGGPGGGRAGYNEQFF. DNA of the CDR3: TGTGCCAGCAGCGGAGGCCCCGGGGGTGGAAGGGCGGGATACAATGAGCAGTTCTTC.

The V and J genes are TRBV20-1 and TRBJ2-7, with D hard to call. The CDR3 is 15 amino acids. Per germline, CDR1 DFQATT and CDR2 SNEGSKA (reference sequence). V was pared by 3 bases and J by 1 base, with 16 bases between. In DNA form, the CDR3 reads TGCAGTGCTAGTCACCAGGATCGCAGTTCCTACGAGCAGTACTTC. Residues: CSASHQDRSSYEQYF.